This T cell receptor (beta chain) was sequenced during a study of T cell responses to AZD1222 COVID-19 vaccine. Study overall: Analyses pooled second doses at about 4 or about 12 weeks.

Sequencing was performed with immunoSEQ multiplex PCR; in TCRdb, only in-frame clones are kept and a portion is missing. In the table there are approximately 74,000 clones, 75% to 90% of which are singletons. Study observations and caveats: Spike-spanning, vaccine-associated CD4 TCRs were dominant at 160-218 and 743-854. In all cases, repertoires were sampled only after the peak T cell response. Donors were largely white British and mainly female; clonal diversity was possibly underestimated.

As regards this clone: The antigen is not known.

This CDR3 region has 14 residues. In germline, CDR1 is LGHDT, CDR2 YNNKEL (reference sequence). V was trimmed by 0 bases and J by 3 bases, leaving 8 bases between them. The input for sequencing was peripheral blood, taken on day 0 of AZD1222 vaccination. The genes are TRBV3-1 (or the pseudogene TRBV3-2) and TRBJ1-1; D is undetermined. This receptor was taken from an adult in good health. As DNA, the CDR3 is TGTGCCAGCAGCCAAGAGGACGGATACACTGAAGCTTTCTTT. Translating gives CASSQEDGYTEAFF.